The 27 T cell receptor beta chains in this list originate from one sample, sequenced in a study of beta chain features in type 1 diabetes. Study conclusions and caveats: Across all four CD4+ subsets, people with type 1 diabetes showed modestly shorter TCRB CDR3s.

Expressed TCRB transcripts got sequenced, as all isolated RNA was reverse transcribed. Here immunoSEQ multiplex PCR was the method, and the copy in TCRdb shows in-frame clones only, minus some. Here the sample spans about 650,000 clones, 9.5% to 15% being singletons. These receptors' antigens are unknown. The sequencing sample was made of naive CD4+ T cells from blood. The receptors come from a young man with type 1 diabetes.

This chain links TRBV7-3 with TRBJ2-2, with a weak D call TRBD1 (6 bases). Germline loops: CDR1 SGHTA, CDR2 FQGTGA. Trimming pared 2 bases from V and 7 bases from J, leaving 17 bases between. The CDR3 has 16 amino acids. CDR3 protein: CASSLVYRATDGELFF. As DNA, the CDR3 is TGTGCCAGCAGCTTAGTTTACAGGGCCACAGACGGGGAGCTGTTTTTT.

This clone was counted between two and nine times. V and J are TRBV7-2 and TRBJ1-1; D is ambiguous. Per the germline V gene, CDR1 is SGHTA and CDR2 is FQGNSA. CDR3 length equals 13 residues. With 3 bases removed from V and 2 bases from J, the gap between germline ends came to 7 bases. The CDR3 DNA reads as TGTGCCAGCAGCTTGGTGTTTAACACTGAAGCTTTCTTT. Translated, it gives CASSLVFNTEAFF.

This clone was counted only a few times. This sequence joins TRBV29-1 and TRBJ1-1; D is unresolved. Germline CDR1 and CDR2: SQVTM and ANQGSEA. CDR3 length: 14 residues. Trimming removed 4 bases at V and 4 bases at J, with 16 bases between. This CDR3 is CSVVDRVPSTEAFF. The CDR3 bases are TGCAGCGTTGTAGATAGGGTCCCGAGCACTGAAGCTTTCTTT.

In its sample, this clone was seen a few times. This chain connects TRBV7-2 to TRBJ2-1; perhaps TRBD2 as D (5 bases). The V gene lost 8 bases and the J gene lost 1 base, with 15 bases spanning the gap. The CDR3 has 15 residues. Germline CDR1 and CDR2: SGHTA and FQGNSA. CDR3 nucleotide sequence: TGTGCCAGCGTTCGATACGGGGATTCCTACAATGAGCAGTTCTTC. Residues: CASVRYGDSYNEQFF.

This chain links TRBV11-2 with TRBJ2-1; 11 nucleotides match TRBD2. Trimming cost V 2 bases and J 4 bases; bases outside gene matches: 7. The V gene's germline CDR1 is SGHAT and CDR2 FQNNGV. This CDR3 is 17 amino acids long. DNA of the CDR3: TGTGCCAGCAGCTTATTTGGGCTAGCGGGGGGTTACAATGAGCAGTTCTTC. Translated: CASSLFGLAGGYNEQFF.

The CDR3 region is CASTLQGAGGKGYNEQFF. The CDR3 region has the DNA TGTGCCAGCACGCTACAGGGGGCTGGAGGGAAGGGATACAATGAGCAGTTCTTC. The chain joins TRBV27 to TRBJ2-1, with TRBD1 identical over 9 bases. The V gene's germline CDR1 is MNHEY and CDR2 SMNVEV (reference sequence). V lost 7 bases, J lost 4 bases, and 17 bases stayed unmatched. The CDR3 extends over 18 amino acids.

This clone was counted between two and nine times. The rearrangement uses TRBV14 and TRBJ1-2; possibly TRBD1 for D (5 bases). CDR1 is SGHDN and CDR2 is FVKESK in the germline V gene. Trimming took off 4 bases at V and 4 bases at J, with 10 bases between the two ends. This CDR3 is built from 13 residues. CDR3 in amino acids: CASSLDTVYGYTF. The CDR3 nucleotides are TGTGCCAGCAGCCTGGACACGGTCTATGGCTACACCTTC.

This clone was recorded a few times. The chain employs TRBV27 and TRBJ1-5, with unresolved D. V lost 6 bases to trimming and J lost 0 bases, with 9 bases between them. This CDR3 contains 14 residues. Looked up from germline, CDR1 is MNHEY and CDR2 is SMNVEV (reference sequence). CDR3 DNA: TGTGCCAGCAGATCCGCAGATAGCAATCAGCCCCAGCATTTT. It specifies CASRSADSNQPQHF.

The chain joins TRBV5-8 to TRBJ2-5; 10 positions agree with TRBD1. The germline V gene encodes CDR1 SGHTS and CDR2 YDEGEE. The CDR3 is 14 amino acids. V was pared by 3 bases and J by 3 bases, with 2 bases of the junction left unmatched. For the CDR3, the DNA is TGTGCCAGCAGCTGGGGGACAGGGGAAGAGACCCAGTACTTC. Its protein is CASSWGTGEETQYF. Together with reference TRBV5-8 and TRBJ2-5, the CDR3 gives the full variable domain: EAGVTQSPTHLIKTRGQQATLRCSPISGHTSVYWYQQALGLGLQFLLWYDEGEERNRGNFPPRFSGRQFPNYSSELNVNALELEDSALYLCASSWGTGEETQYFGPGTRLLVL.

The chain combines TRBV7-2 with TRBJ2-5; D unclear. V was cut by 7 bases and J by 5 bases, with 23 bases left in between. Looked up from germline, CDR1 is SGHTA and CDR2 is FQGNSA. The CDR3 length is 16 residues. This chain's CDR3 is CASTYLGRSMGETQYF. For the CDR3, the DNA is TGTGCCAGCACCTACCTGGGAAGGTCCATGGGGGAGACCCAGTACTTC.

The V and J genes are TRBV30 and TRBJ1-4, with D unresolved. V gave up 2 bases and J gave up 1 base, with 8 bases separating them. This CDR3 comprises 14 residues. Germline CDR1 and CDR2: GTSNPN and SVGIG (reference sequence). In nucleotides, the CDR3 is TGTGCCTGGAGTAGCGGGTTAACTAATGAAAAACTGTTTTTT. Translation gives CAWSSGLTNEKLFF.

The chain links TRBV5-1 to TRBJ2-4; D is perhaps TRBD1 (6 bases). This CDR3 has 14 residues. Germline V gives CDR1 SGHRS, CDR2 YFSETQ. Trimming stripped 2 bases from V and 5 bases from J, with 11 bases between. The DNA of the CDR3 is TGCGCCAGCAGCTTAGCAGGGGCCGAAAACATTCAGTACTTC. Its protein product is CASSLAGAENIQYF.

This clone has only a few counts. The chain recombines TRBV29-1 with TRBJ1-1, with D hard to call. The V gene lost 4 bases and the J gene lost 1 base, with 13 bases spanning the gap. Per germline, CDR1 SQVTM and CDR2 ANQGSEA. CDR3 length equals 14 residues. The CDR3 DNA is TGCAGCGTTGCTCTGAGGCAGTCGAACACTGAAGCTTTCTTT. This sequence encodes CSVALRQSNTEAFF.

The table lists this clone with a few counts. The chain links TRBV6-6 to TRBJ2-5; TRBD2 might be the D (5 bases). V was cut by 10 bases and J by 2 bases, with 11 bases left in between. Germline loops: CDR1 MNHNY, CDR2 SVGAGI (reference sequence). The CDR3 consists of 12 residues. The CDR3 loop reads CATQREQETQYF. As DNA, the CDR3 is TGTGCCACCCAAAGGGAGCAAGAGACCCAGTACTTC.

This clone has more than one count but fewer than ten. The chain couples TRBV7-6 to TRBJ1-1; TRBD1 might be the D (5 bases). The CDR3 has 14 amino acids. With 1 base removed from V and 0 bases from J, the gap between germline ends came to 6 bases. Germline-derived CDR1 and CDR2 are SGHVS and FNYEAQ. This chain's CDR3 is CASSLEGMNTEAFF. The CDR3 nucleotides read TGTGCCAGCAGCTTAGAGGGGATGAACACTGAAGCTTTCTTT.

This clone was detected a few times. The CDR3 coding sequence is TGTGCCAGCAGCTTAAGGAGGGACAAGACCTACGAGCAGTACTTC. It codes for CASSLRRDKTYEQYF. The chain couples TRBV11-2 to TRBJ2-7, with D perhaps being TRBD1 or TRBD2 (6 bases each). The CDR3 is 15 residues long. The V gene lost 2 bases and the J gene lost 2 bases, with 13 bases spanning the gap. Germline CDR1 is SGHAT and CDR2 is FQNNGV.

Notes on this clone: This same CDR3 is encoded by further DNA sequences in the sample. Here the CDR3 reads CASSLAPGEETQYF. CDR3 nucleotide sequence: TGCGCCAGCAGCTTGGCACCAGGAGAAGAGACCCAGTACTTC. The chain has TRBV5-1 and TRBJ2-5; unclear D gene. CDR1 SGHRS and CDR2 YFSETQ come from the germline V gene. Between the trimmed V and J ends, which lost 0 bases and 3 bases, there was a span of 9 bases. The CDR3 runs to 14 residues. Based on the CDR3 plus reference TRBV5-1 and TRBJ2-5, the full variable domain is KAGVTQTPRYLIKTRGQQVTLSCSPISGHRSVSWYQQTPGQGLQFLFEYFSETQRNKGNFPGRFSGRQFSNSRSEMNVSTLELGDSALYLCASSLAPGEETQYFGPGTRLLVL.

This chain joins TRBV30 and TRBJ2-2; 8 bases are shared with TRBD1. The CDR3 is 13 residues long. V lost 0 bases to trimming and J lost 6 bases; unmatched junction nucleotides: 0. CDR1 GTSNPN and CDR2 SVGIG come from the germline V gene (reference sequence). CDR3 bases: TGTGCCTGGAGTGTACAGGGGGCCGGGGAGCTGTTTTTT. It encodes CAWSVQGAGELFF.

CDR3 sequence: CASSLPPGQGYGGYTF. The CDR3 DNA is TGTGCCAGCAGCCTACCACCGGGACAGGGATACGGTGGCTACACCTTC. The chain combines TRBV11-2 with TRBJ1-2; 9 bases match TRBD1. The junction had 14 bases not matched to a gene; V was cut back by 5 bases and J by 7 bases. Germline CDR1 reads SGHAT; CDR2 reads FQNNGV. The CDR3 consists of 16 residues.

The genes are TRBV10-3 and TRBJ1-5; perhaps TRBD1 as D (5 bases). V gave up 6 bases and J gave up 0 bases, with 12 bases separating them. This CDR3 is built from 15 residues. CDR1 and CDR2 from the germline V gene are ENHRY and SYGVKD. This CDR3 reads CAISLGPLSNQPQHF. As DNA, the CDR3 is TGTGCCATCAGCTTGGGACCGCTTAGCAATCAGCCCCAGCATTTT.

This clone was picked up a small number of times. The chain uses TRBV28 and TRBJ1-4; the D is unclear. The germline gives CDR1 MDHEN, CDR2 SYDVKM. The CDR3 is 15 residues long. Trimming stripped 6 bases from V and 7 bases from J, with 18 bases between. The CDR3 spells CASSQRASWGEKLFF. The CDR3 DNA follows: TGTGCCAGCAGCCAACGGGCCTCCTGGGGTGAAAAACTGTTTTTT.

This chain uses TRBV25-1 with TRBJ2-1; tentative D call: TRBD2 (6 bases). Germline values: CDR1 MGHDK, CDR2 SYGVNS. V was pared by 4 bases and J by 9 bases, with 16 bases between. This CDR3 region has 14 residues. The CDR3 region has the DNA TGTGCCAGCAGTGGTGGGGGGTCCCGATTTGAGCAGTTCTTC. Amino acid sequence: CASSGGGSRFEQFF.

About this clone: One end of the junction varies from germline; a read error may be responsible. This chain connects TRBV7-2 to TRBJ2-7; D not certain. CDR3 length: 16 amino acids. CDR1 SGHTA and CDR2 FQGNSA come from the germline V gene. The CDR3 DNA reads as TGTGCCAGCAGTCCCGCTTTCATGACAATTTCCTCCGAGCAGTACTTC. Encoded protein: CASSPAFMTISSEQYF.

This clone turned up a few times. This sequence joins TRBV9 and TRBJ2-7, with D tentatively TRBD2 (6 bases). The V end was cut by 0 bases, the J end by 7 bases, with 11 bases between. The germline CDR1 and CDR2 sequences are SGDLS and YYNGEE. This CDR3 comprises 13 residues. The CDR3 here is CASSVGVTSEQYF. In nucleotides, the CDR3 is TGTGCCAGCAGCGTAGGTGTGACTAGTGAGCAGTACTTC.

The rearrangement uses TRBV5-1 and TRBJ2-3, with a possible D match to TRBD2 (6 bases). Germline CDR1 is SGHRS and CDR2 is YFSETQ. V was cut by 4 bases and J by 2 bases, with 11 bases left in between. The CDR3 loop spans 14 amino acids. The CDR3 loop reads CASSQSGDTDTQYF. Written as DNA, the CDR3 is TGCGCCAGCAGCCAGTCGGGGGACACAGATACGCAGTATTTT.

This clone has more than one count but fewer than ten. V usage is TRBV11-2 and J usage is TRBJ1-6; 10 bases are shared with TRBD1. The CDR3 totals 15 residues. The junction had 7 bases not matched to a gene; V was cut back by 4 bases and J by 10 bases. Looked up from germline, CDR1 is SGHAT and CDR2 is FQNNGV. The CDR3 DNA reads TGTGCCAGCAGCTCCCTGGGGACAGGGGACTCACCCCTCCACTTT. Encoded protein: CASSSLGTGDSPLHF.

The CDR3 here is CATRPGLANFNEQFF. CDR3 nucleotide sequence: TGTGCCACTCGACCGGGACTCGCTAACTTCAATGAGCAGTTCTTC. The chain has TRBV5-4 and TRBJ2-1, with D maybe TRBD2 (6 bases). Germline values: CDR1 SGHNT, CDR2 YYREEE (reference sequence). Trimming removed 9 bases from V and 6 bases from J, with 22 bases in between. The CDR3 sequence is 15 residues long.